The 32 T cell receptor beta chains below were found in one sample sequenced in a study of T cell clonotyping in hematopoietic cell transplantation. Libraries were prepared by immunoSEQ multiplex PCR; TCRdb keeps only in-frame clonotypes and omits some of them. The repertoire includes roughly 11,000 clones, less than 95% of them detected once, and about 0.79% sits in the top ten. Source material: peripheral blood mononuclear cells. The source of these receptors is a woman aged 50 to 60 in good health. Some clones in this sample may be carry-over from other donors' samples.

The J gene is TRBJ2-1, the V gene TRBV4-2; 8 bases line up with TRBD2. Germline V CDR1 and CDR2: LGHNA, YNFKEQ. This CDR3 is built from 15 residues. J was trimmed by 8 bases and V by 1 base; bases with no gene match: 7. The CDR3 is CASSQAGGPLDEQFF. DNA for the CDR3: TGTGCCAGCAGCCAAGCGGGGGGGCCTTTAGATGAGCAGTTCTTC.

V gene TRBV19 combines with J gene TRBJ1-2, with D perhaps matching TRBD1 (6 bases). V lost 3 bases to trimming and J lost 6 bases, with 11 bases between them. Germline V lookup: CDR1 LNHDA, CDR2 SQIVND (reference sequence). The CDR3 is 13 amino acids. The CDR3 DNA sequence: TGTGCCAGTAGTATTGGGGGGCCCGATGGCTACACCTTC. Protein: CASSIGGPDGYTF. Full variable domain (missing parts from reference TRBV19 and TRBJ1-2): DGGITQSPKYLFRKEGQNVTLSCEQNLNHDAMYWYRQDPGQGLRLIYYSQIVNDFQKGDIAEGYSVSREKKESFPLTVTSAQKNPTAFYLCASSIGGPDGYTFGSGTRLTVV.

The chain combines TRBV19 with TRBJ2-1; 7 bases match TRBD2. J was trimmed by 16 bases and V by 5 bases; bases with no gene match: 14. In germline, CDR1 is LNHDA, CDR2 SQIVND (reference sequence). The CDR3 loop spans 13 amino acids. This CDR3 is CASSLYGTKLLFF. The CDR3 DNA sequence: TGTGCCAGTAGTTTATATGGGACTAAACTTTTATTCTTC.

V and J are TRBV6-6 and TRBJ1-1; no definite D call. The CDR3 is 13 residues long. Trimming took off 0 bases at V and 4 bases at J, with 6 bases between the two ends. Germline CDR1 reads MNHNY; CDR2 reads SVGAGI (reference sequence). The CDR3 is CASSYSTGTEAFF. The CDR3 DNA reads as TGTGCCAGCAGTTACTCGACGGGCACTGAAGCTTTCTTT.

This rearrangement joins TRBV7-3 to TRBJ2-7, with no clear D. Trimming removed 5 bases at V and 4 bases at J, with 12 bases between. This CDR3 is 13 amino acids long. The germline V gene has CDR1 SGHTA and CDR2 FQGTGA. The CDR3 DNA sequence: TGTGCCAGCAGCCCCGACGGGTTTTACGAGCAGTACTTC. It specifies CASSPDGFYEQYF.

The rearrangement joins TRBV19 to TRBJ1-1; D ambiguous. The CDR3 loop spans 15 amino acids. The V and J ends lost 5 bases and 0 bases respectively, with 13 bases between them. Germline V CDR1 and CDR2: LNHDA, SQIVND (reference sequence). This CDR3 reads CASSSYSGVNTEAFF. The CDR3 DNA follows: TGTGCCAGTAGTTCTTATTCCGGAGTGAACACTGAAGCTTTCTTT. The variable domain in full, with the rest retrieved from reference TRBV19 and TRBJ1-1, is DGGITQSPKYLFRKEGQNVTLSCEQNLNHDAMYWYRQDPGQGLRLIYYSQIVNDFQKGDIAEGYSVSREKKESFPLTVTSAQKNPTAFYLCASSSYSGVNTEAFFGQGTRLTVV.

This clone was counted only a few times. CDR3 residues: CASGSPLNYGYTF. CDR3 in DNA: TGTGCCAGCGGCAGTCCCTTGAACTATGGCTACACCTTC. The V and J genes are TRBV7-2 and TRBJ1-2; D gene ambiguous. The V gene's germline CDR1 is SGHTA and CDR2 FQGNSA. V dropped 8 bases and J dropped 2 bases, with 12 bases sitting between them. The CDR3 is 13 residues long.

The chain recombines TRBV28 with TRBJ1-2; 7 bases align to TRBD1. Per germline, CDR1 MDHEN and CDR2 SYDVKM. The CDR3 length is 15 residues. J was trimmed by 2 bases and V by 3 bases; bases with no gene match: 6. The CDR3 nucleotides are TGTGCCAGCAGTTTCTTGAACAGGGGCAACTATGGCTACACCTTC. Translating it yields CASSFLNRGNYGYTF.

This chain joins TRBV5-6 and TRBJ2-5, with 14 bases aligning to TRBD2. J gave up 7 bases and V 3 bases, and 14 bases lay outside the gene matches. The CDR3 is made up of 18 amino acids. Germline V gives CDR1 SGHDT, CDR2 YYEEEE. The CDR3 coding sequence is TGTGCCAGCAGCTCCTACAGTAGACTAGCGGGGGGGCTTCTGACCCAGTACTTC. Its translation is CASSSYSRLAGGLLTQYF. Full variable domain (outside the CDR3, taken from reference TRBV5-6 and TRBJ2-5): DAGVTQSPTHLIKTRGQQVTLRCSPKSGHDTVSWYQQALGQGPQFIFQYYEEEERQRGNFPDRFSGHQFPNYSSELNVNALLLGDSALYLCASSSYSRLAGGLLTQYFGPGTRLLVL.

This clone has just a few counts. V is TRBV7-9 and J is TRBJ1-1, with 10 bases that match TRBD1. This CDR3 contains 16 residues. The J segment lost 0 bases and the V segment lost 2 bases, leaving 3 bases of the junction unmatched. Germline V lookup: CDR1 SEHNR, CDR2 FQNEAQ (reference sequence). This CDR3 is CASSLRDRGVNTEAFF. In nucleotides, the CDR3 is TGTGCCAGCAGCTTACGGGACAGGGGAGTGAACACTGAAGCTTTCTTT. The whole variable domain, filled in from reference TRBV7-9 and TRBJ1-1, reads DTGVSQNPRHKITKRGQNVTFRCDPISEHNRLYWYRQTLGQGPEFLTYFQNEAQLEKSRLLSDRFSAERPKGSFSTLEIQRTEQGDSAMYLCASSLRDRGVNTEAFFGQGTRLTVV.

The chain recombines TRBV7-8 with TRBJ1-2; D remains ambiguous. From germline, CDR1 is SGHVS and CDR2 FQNEAQ. The CDR3 is 14 amino acids. V was trimmed by 1 base and J by 5 bases, leaving 11 bases between them. Here the CDR3 reads CASSLGVATYGYTF. The CDR3 coding sequence is TGTGCCAGCAGCTTAGGTGTAGCCACTTATGGCTACACCTTC.

This clone was counted between two and nine times. The chain employs TRBV10-3 and TRBJ1-6; D unresolved. Trimming took off 2 bases at V and 7 bases at J, with 6 bases between the two ends. The CDR3 covers 13 residues. CDR1 is ENHRY, CDR2 SYGVKD, per germline. The CDR3 loop is CAISENQNSPLHF. In DNA, the CDR3 is TGTGCCATCAGTGAGAACCAAAATTCACCCCTCCACTTT.

The V call is TRBV30, the J call TRBJ2-7, with D unclear. V was pared by 0 bases and J by 6 bases, with 27 bases between. The CDR3 is 18 residues long. Germline V gene data show CDR1 as GTSNPN and CDR2 as SVGIG (reference sequence). The CDR3 DNA reads as TGTGCCTGGAGTGTAGCCCGAGGCCCGGCCAAAGGGCGCGGCGAGCAGTACTTC. Its protein is CAWSVARGPAKGRGEQYF.

In its sample, this clone was seen a few times. CDR3 bases: TGTGCCAGCAGCTCCCCGAGGGGTCCCTCCTACGAGCAGTACTTC. As protein: CASSSPRGPSYEQYF. The chain recombines TRBV7-6 with TRBJ2-7; D could derive from TRBD1 or TRBD2 (5 bases each). The germline V gene encodes CDR1 SGHVS and CDR2 FNYEAQ. There are 15 residues in the CDR3. The V end was cut by 4 bases, the J end by 0 bases, with 13 bases between.

The chain employs TRBV2 and TRBJ2-7; D not certain. Germline values: CDR1 SNHLY, CDR2 FYNNEI. The V gene lost 0 bases and the J gene lost 9 bases, with 15 bases spanning the gap. The CDR3 has 14 amino acids. CDR3 coding DNA: TGTGCCAGCAGTGAAGCGCTTCGGCACAGCTGGCAGTACTTC. Its protein is CASSEALRHSWQYF.

This clone was found once. V gene TRBV4-1 combines with J gene TRBJ1-1; D is unclear. V was clipped by 1 base and J by 1 base, with 10 bases between them. CDR3 length: 15 residues. The germline V gene encodes CDR1 MGHRA and CDR2 YSYEKL. CDR3 region: CASSQVTQKNTEAFF. Here the CDR3 DNA reads TGCGCCAGCAGCCAAGTGACACAGAAGAACACTGAAGCTTTCTTT.

The V and J genes are TRBV9 and TRBJ1-3; D remains unclear. V was trimmed by 2 bases and J by 8 bases, leaving 14 bases between them. CDR3 size: 14 residues. The germline gives CDR1 SGDLS, CDR2 YYNGEE. The CDR3 loop is CASSVKGMLDTIYF. As DNA, the CDR3 is TGTGCCAGCAGCGTGAAGGGAATGTTAGACACCATATATTTT. Using reference TRBV9 and TRBJ1-3 for the parts outside the CDR3, the full variable domain is DSGVTQTPKHLITATGQRVTLRCSPRSGDLSVYWYQQSLDQGLQFLIQYYNGEERAKGNILERFSAQQFPDLHSELNLSSLELGDSALYFCASSVKGMLDTIYFGEGSWLTVV.

The V and J genes are TRBV11-1 and TRBJ2-3; TRBD2 matches 13 bases. CDR3 length: 17 residues. Germline loops: CDR1 SGHAT, CDR2 FQDESV (reference sequence). With 5 bases clipped from V and 8 bases from J, the junction kept 13 bases outside the gene matches. The DNA for the CDR3 is TGTGCCAGCAGCCGGACCATACTAGCGGGGGGGCTAGCTACGCAGTATTTT. This gives the protein CASSRTILAGGLATQYF.

This chain connects TRBV4-3 to TRBJ2-7; possibly TRBD1 for D (6 bases). Looked up from germline, CDR1 is LGHNA and CDR2 is YSLEER. This CDR3 has 16 residues. V dropped 2 bases and J dropped 2 bases, with 16 bases sitting between them. The CDR3 nucleotides are TGCGCCAGCAGCCAAAACTTCGGGACACCTACCTACGAGCAGTACTTC. It specifies CASSQNFGTPTYEQYF.

The chain combines TRBV5-1 with TRBJ2-5, with D perhaps matching TRBD1 (5 bases). The V gene's germline CDR1 is SGHRS and CDR2 YFSETQ. The CDR3 is 15 amino acids. V lost 5 bases to trimming and J lost 1 base, with 15 bases between them. Here the CDR3 DNA reads TGCGCCAGCAGAGAGTTCCCAGGGCCCCAAGAGACCCAGTACTTC. The encoded protein is CASREFPGPQETQYF. Full variable domain (remainder filled in from reference TRBV5-1 and TRBJ2-5): KAGVTQTPRYLIKTRGQQVTLSCSPISGHRSVSWYQQTPGQGLQFLFEYFSETQRNKGNFPGRFSGRQFSNSRSEMNVSTLELGDSALYLCASREFPGPQETQYFGPGTRLLVL.

The rearrangement uses TRBV7-3 and TRBJ2-1; 11 bases match TRBD2. The CDR3 spans 16 residues. The trim removed 8 bases at V and 6 bases at J, leaving 12 bases unmatched. Germline lookup yields CDR1 SGHTA and CDR2 FQGTGA. The CDR3 spells CASSSLAGGGVNEQFF. The DNA for the CDR3 is TGTGCCAGCTCCTCTCTAGCGGGGGGAGGGGTCAATGAGCAGTTCTTC.

V usage is TRBV4-3 and J usage is TRBJ1-2, with D unresolved. Trimming took off 2 bases at V and 6 bases at J, with 10 bases between the two ends. Germline lookup yields CDR1 LGHNA and CDR2 YSLEER. CDR3 size: 13 residues. CDR3 coding DNA: TGCGCCAGCAGCCAAATGCGGGCCGATGGCTACACCTTC. Its translation is CASSQMRADGYTF.

This clone was recorded once. The J gene is TRBJ1-4, the V gene TRBV4-3; the match to TRBD1 covers 7 bases. CDR1 is LGHNA and CDR2 is YSLEER in the germline V gene. This CDR3 is built from 15 residues. With 4 bases clipped from V and 8 bases from J, the junction kept 10 bases outside the gene matches. CDR3 DNA sequence: TGCGCCAGCAGCCCGACAGGGAGACTACAGGAAAAACTGTTTTTT. Its translation is CASSPTGRLQEKLFF.

V gene TRBV19 combines with J gene TRBJ1-3; D is ambiguous. Germline V gives CDR1 LNHDA, CDR2 SQIVND (reference sequence). The V end lost 3 bases, the J end lost 2 bases, and 8 bases lay between the germline ends. CDR3 length: 14 amino acids. Written as DNA, the CDR3 is TGTGCCAGTAGTATCTCCGGGGCTGGAAACACCATATATTTT. This sequence encodes CASSISGAGNTIYF.

The chain combines TRBV6-5 with TRBJ2-1, with D maybe TRBD1 (6 bases). The V gene lost 6 bases and the J gene lost 7 bases, with 19 bases spanning the gap. The germline CDR1 and CDR2 sequences are MNHEY and SVGAGI. The CDR3 has 15 amino acids. In nucleotides, the CDR3 is TGTGCCAGCAGACGTACGATGCAGGGGTTTAATGAGCAGTTCTTC. Amino acid sequence: CASRRTMQGFNEQFF.

The V call is TRBV2, the J call TRBJ2-3, with D possibly being TRBD1 (5 bases). V lost 3 bases, J lost 3 bases, and 13 bases lay in between. The CDR3 has 15 residues. Germline CDR1 and CDR2: SNHLY and FYNNEI. The CDR3 loop reads CASSDFTGPTDTQYF. The DNA for the CDR3 is TGTGCCAGCAGTGACTTTACAGGCCCGACAGATACGCAGTATTTT.

V usage is TRBV11-2 and J usage is TRBJ2-3; 7 nucleotides match TRBD2. Unmatched junction bases numbered 6, after V lost 0 bases and J lost 0 bases. The germline gives CDR1 SGHAT, CDR2 FQNNGV. This CDR3 comprises 17 residues. The CDR3 spells CASSLDRWGGSTDTQYF. In DNA, the CDR3 is TGTGCCAGCAGCTTAGATCGGTGGGGGGGAAGCACAGATACGCAGTATTTT.

A single count supports this clone. The chain joins TRBV19 to TRBJ1-5; a weak D match, TRBD1 (5 bases). Per the germline V gene, CDR1 is LNHDA and CDR2 is SQIVND (reference sequence). V dropped 5 bases and J dropped 11 bases, with 22 bases sitting between them. The length of the CDR3 is 15 residues. The CDR3 DNA follows: TGTGCCAGTAGTCCAAGCCCGGGACGCCAATCTTCCCAGCATTTT. Its protein is CASSPSPGRQSSQHF.

The rearrangement uses TRBV7-2 and TRBJ1-1; D call uncertain. From germline, CDR1 is SGHTA and CDR2 FQGNSA. This CDR3 spans 13 amino acids. V lost 1 base and J lost 1, with 4 bases in between. The CDR3 sequence is CASSLDRNTEAFF. The CDR3 nucleotides are TGTGCCAGCAGCTTAGACCGGAACACTGAAGCTTTCTTT.

In DNA form, the CDR3 reads TGTGCCAGCAGCGTAGGACGTAGAGAAGAGACCCAGTACTTC. Translation: CASSVGRREETQYF. This sequence joins TRBV9 and TRBJ2-5; no firm D call. CDR1 and CDR2 from the germline V gene are SGDLS and YYNGEE. The CDR3 totals 14 residues. Trimming pared 0 bases from V and 3 bases from J, leaving 9 bases between.

This rearrangement joins TRBV7-6 to TRBJ2-7; D gene unclear. Deletions cut 0 bases from V and 5 bases from J, with 5 bases between. The CDR3 extends over 12 amino acids. Germline V gives CDR1 SGHVS, CDR2 FNYEAQ. The CDR3 coding sequence is TGTGCCAGCAGCTTAGCGACAAACGAGCAGTACTTC. Its translation is CASSLATNEQYF.

V and J are TRBV5-6 and TRBJ1-1; D is unclear. Germline-derived CDR1 and CDR2 are SGHDT and YYEEEE. The ends were cut back, 1 base at V and 7 bases at J, with 8 bases in the middle. The CDR3 runs 12 residues. The CDR3 region is CASSLSEGEAFF. The DNA of the CDR3 is TGTGCCAGCAGCTTGTCCGAGGGTGAAGCTTTCTTT.